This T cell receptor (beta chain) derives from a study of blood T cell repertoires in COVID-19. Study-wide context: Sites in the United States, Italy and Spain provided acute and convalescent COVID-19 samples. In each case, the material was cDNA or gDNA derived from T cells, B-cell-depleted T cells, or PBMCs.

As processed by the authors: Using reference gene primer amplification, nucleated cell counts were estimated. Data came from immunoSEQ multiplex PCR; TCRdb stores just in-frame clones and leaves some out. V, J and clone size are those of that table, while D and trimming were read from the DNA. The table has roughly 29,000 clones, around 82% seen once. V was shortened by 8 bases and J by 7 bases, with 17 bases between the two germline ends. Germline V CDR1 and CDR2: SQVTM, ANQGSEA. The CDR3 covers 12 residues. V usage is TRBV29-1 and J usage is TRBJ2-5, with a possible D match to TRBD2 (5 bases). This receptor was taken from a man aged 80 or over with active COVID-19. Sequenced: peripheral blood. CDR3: CSFTGYWGTQYF. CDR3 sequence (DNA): TGCAGCTTTACGGGGTACTGGGGGACCCAGTACTTC. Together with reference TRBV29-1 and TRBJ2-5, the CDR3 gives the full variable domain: SAVISQKPSRDICQRGTSLTIQCQVDSQVTMMFWYRQQPGQSLTLIATANQGSEATYESGFVIDKFPISRPNLTFSTLTVSNMSPEDSSIYLCSFTGYWGTQYFGPGTRLLVL.